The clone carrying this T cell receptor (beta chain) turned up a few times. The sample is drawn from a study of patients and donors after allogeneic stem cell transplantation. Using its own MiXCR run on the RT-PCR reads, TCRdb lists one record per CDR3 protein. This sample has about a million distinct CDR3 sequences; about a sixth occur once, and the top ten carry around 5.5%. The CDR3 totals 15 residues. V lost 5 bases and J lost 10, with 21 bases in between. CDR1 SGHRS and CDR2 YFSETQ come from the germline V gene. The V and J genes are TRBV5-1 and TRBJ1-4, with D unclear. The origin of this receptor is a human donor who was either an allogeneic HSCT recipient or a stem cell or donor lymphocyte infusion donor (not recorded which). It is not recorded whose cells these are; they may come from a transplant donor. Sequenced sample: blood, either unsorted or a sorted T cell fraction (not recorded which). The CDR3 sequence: CASSRDRAREGKLFF. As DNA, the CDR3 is TGCGCCAGCAGTCGAGACCGGGCCCGGGAAGGAAAACTGTTTTTT. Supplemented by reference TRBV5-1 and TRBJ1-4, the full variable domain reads KAGVTQTPRYLIKTRGQQVTLSCSPISGHRSVSWYQQTPGQGLQFLFEYFSETQRNKGNFPGRFSGRQFSNSRSEMNVSTLELGDSALYLCASSRDRAREGKLFFGSGTQLSVL.